The rows below give T cell receptor beta chains drawn from one sample of a study of ipilimumab plus nivolumab after autologous stem cell transplantation. Using immunoSEQ multiplex PCR, the repertoire was profiled, and TCRdb retains in-frame clones only, with some absent. The repertoire has over 8,500 clones, 65% to 80% of them found once; the top ten carry approximately 16%. Sequencing was performed on PBMCs, taken in a trial of ipilimumab plus nivolumab as post-transplant consolidation. These receptor sequences come from a female donor with multiple myeloma. The CDR3 runs from the conserved cysteine through the conserved F or W. A D gene is named only where the DNA matches it firmly. Expanded clones get a size class; other rows say once, few or many, or leave the size out.

clone_size	d_call	j_call	v_call	cdr3_aa	cdr3_nt
large	NA	TRBJ2-7	TRBV2	CASSELSYEQYF	TGTGCCAGCAGTGAACTGAGTTACGAGCAGTACTTC
NA	TRBD2	TRBJ2-7	TRBV6-5	CASRGTSRLNEQYF	TGTGCCAGCAGGGGGACTAGCAGGCTAAACGAGCAGTACTTC
few	NA	TRBJ2-1	TRBV7-2	CASSHRSGNDYNEQFF	TGTGCCAGCAGCCATAGGAGCGGAAACGACTACAATGAGCAGTTCTTC
NA	NA	TRBJ2-7	TRBV18	CASSPENEQYF	TGTGCCAGCTCACCAGAGAATGAGCAGTACTTC
NA	NA	TRBJ1-2	TRBV19	CASSRGRGDGYTF	TGTGCCAGTAGTAGGGGCCGCGGGGATGGCTACACCTTC
few	NA	TRBJ1-4	TRBV6-1	CASSDFNRDEKLFF	TGTGCCAGCAGTGACTTCAACAGGGATGAAAAACTGTTTTTT
NA	TRBD2	TRBJ2-7	TRBV7-8	CASSLKLAGGPDEQYF	TGTGCCAGCAGCTTAAAATTGGCGGGAGGGCCCGACGAGCAGTACTTC
few	TRBD1	TRBJ2-1	TRBV16	CASSPTGANEQFF	TGTGCCAGCAGCCCTACAGGGGCCAATGAGCAGTTCTTC
few	NA	TRBJ1-2	TRBV27	CASSLTAGRAGYTF	TGTGCCAGCAGTCTCACGGCAGGGCGGGCTGGCTACACCTTC
once	TRBD1	TRBJ2-2	TRBV5-1	CASSLQDRGTGELFF	TGCGCCAGCAGCTTGCAGGACAGGGGCACCGGGGAGCTGTTTTTT
NA	NA	TRBJ2-3	TRBV4-1	CASSQQAGYTDTQYF	TGCGCCAGCAGCCAACAAGCGGGTTACACAGATACGCAGTATTTT